These 29 T cell receptor beta chains were sequenced from one sample in a study of brain T cells in children with intractable seizures. Sample time point: blood from clinic visit 5 months post-surgery; TSC patient then seizure free. Clones were sequenced by immunoSEQ multiplex PCR, and TCRdb holds only the in-frame ones, with some missing. The sample has about 340,000 clones; 93% are singletons. The sequenced sample was peripheral blood, obtained more than 4 months after surgery. Every receptor here comes from a boy in the first two years of life with tuberous sclerosis and intractable seizures.

The table lists this clone with a few counts. The V and J genes are TRBV7-9 and TRBJ1-2; D not certain. This CDR3 contains 14 residues. Looked up from germline, CDR1 is SEHNR and CDR2 is FQNEAQ (reference sequence). Trimming stripped 2 bases from V and 3 bases from J, with 10 bases between. The chain's CDR3 is CASSLRGQDYGYTF. DNA of the CDR3: TGTGCCAGCAGCTTACGGGGTCAGGACTATGGCTACACCTTC.

Written as DNA, the CDR3 is TGTGCCAGCAGTCTGACGGGGCCAGGGACGACTTCAGAGACCCAGTACTTC. The encoded protein is CASSLTGPGTTSETQYF. The rearrangement uses TRBV27 and TRBJ2-5; D might be TRBD1 or TRBD2, each matching 5 bases. V lost 5 bases, J lost 4 bases, and 23 bases lay in between. Germline CDR1 MNHEY, CDR2 SMNVEV (reference sequence). The CDR3 spans 17 residues.

The count of this clone is one. V usage is TRBV7-9 and J usage is TRBJ2-4; a weak D match, TRBD1 (6 bases). V lost 5 bases, J lost 9 bases, and 17 bases lay in between. The CDR3 sequence is 14 residues long. The germline V gene encodes CDR1 SEHNR and CDR2 FQNEAQ (reference sequence). This CDR3 reads CASSPHGARGIQYF. For the CDR3, the DNA is TGTGCCAGCAGCCCCCACGGTGCCAGGGGCATTCAGTACTTC.

This rearrangement joins TRBV5-3 to TRBJ1-5, with 8 bases that match TRBD1. TRBV5-3 is classed as an ORF, of uncertain function. This CDR3 comprises 19 residues. Trimming took 0 bases from V and 6 from J; bases not matched to a gene: 17. CDR3 loop: CARSLAGFGAGGGFQPQHF. The CDR3 bases are TGTGCCAGAAGCTTGGCAGGCTTCGGGGCAGGGGGCGGATTTCAGCCCCAGCATTTT.

The genes are TRBV15 and TRBJ1-3; no definite D call. Germline values: CDR1 LNHNV, CDR2 YYDKDF (reference sequence). V lost 8 bases, J lost 0 bases, and 17 bases lay in between. This CDR3 region has 16 residues. The CDR3 nucleotides read TGTGCCACCCGGGCCCCAGGAGCGATCTCTGGAAACACCATATATTTT. Protein sequence: CATRAPGAISGNTIYF.

The chain couples TRBV2 to TRBJ2-7; no clear D gene. V was cut by 2 bases and J by 2 bases, with 4 bases left in between. This CDR3 comprises 12 residues. CDR1 is SNHLY, CDR2 FYNNEI, per germline. The CDR3 loop is CASSEIPYEQYF. CDR3 in DNA: TGTGCCAGCAGTGAAATCCCCTACGAGCAGTACTTC.

The rearrangement joins TRBV18 to TRBJ2-5; 7 bases fit TRBD1. Trimming at V came to 4 bases and at J to 3 bases, leaving 5 bases not matched to a gene. The V gene's germline CDR1 is KGHSH and CDR2 LQKENI. The CDR3 is 14 residues long. The CDR3 sequence is CASSRSGTEETQYF. The CDR3, as DNA: TGTGCCAGCTCACGTTCCGGGACAGAAGAGACCCAGTACTTC.

The chain employs TRBV6-5 and TRBJ2-7; possibly TRBD1 or TRBD2 for D (5 bases each). The germline V gene encodes CDR1 MNHEY and CDR2 SVGAGI. V gave up 6 bases and J gave up 0 bases, with 15 bases separating them. The CDR3 runs 15 residues. CDR3 loop: CASSNGAVSSYEQYF. The CDR3 bases are TGTGCCAGCAGCAACGGGGCGGTAAGCTCCTACGAGCAGTACTTC.

V gene TRBV4-1 combines with J gene TRBJ2-7; the match to TRBD1 covers 10 bases. The J segment lost 6 bases and the V segment lost 3 bases, leaving 5 bases of the junction unmatched. The V gene's germline CDR1 is MGHRA and CDR2 YSYEKL. CDR3 length equals 14 residues. CDR3 sequence: CASSQPGTGVEQYF. The CDR3 bases are TGCGCCAGCAGCCAGCCCGGGACAGGGGTCGAGCAGTACTTC.

The J gene is TRBJ2-7, the V gene TRBV4-1, with 7 nucleotides matching TRBD2. Germline lookup yields CDR1 MGHRA and CDR2 YSYEKL. V lost 3 bases and J lost 2; bases outside the gene matches: 4. This CDR3 is 14 amino acids long. The CDR3 spells CASSQGGGAYEQYF. In DNA, the CDR3 is TGCGCCAGCAGCCAGGGTGGGGGGGCCTACGAGCAGTACTTC.

The V gene is TRBV24-1, the J gene TRBJ2-1, with D perhaps being TRBD1 or TRBD2 (7 bases each). The CDR3 runs 14 residues. Germline CDR1 KGHDR, CDR2 SFDVKD. Trimming stripped 6 bases from V and 4 bases from J, with 12 bases between. Here the CDR3 DNA reads TGTGCCACCAGTTCAGGGGGAGGGTACAATGAGCAGTTCTTC. It specifies CATSSGGGYNEQFF.

The rearrangement joins TRBV5-4 to TRBJ1-3; TRBD1 is a possible D gene (5 bases). The germline V gene encodes CDR1 SGHNT and CDR2 YYREEE (reference sequence). The CDR3 extends over 15 amino acids. Trimming took off 4 bases at V and 4 bases at J, with 15 bases between the two ends. CDR3 sequence (DNA): TGTGCCAGCAGCCTAGCCGGGACCGAAGGAAACACCATATATTTT. Translating it yields CASSLAGTEGNTIYF.

The rearrangement uses TRBV2 and TRBJ2-3; no clear D. Germline values: CDR1 SNHLY, CDR2 FYNNEI. This CDR3 region has 14 residues. The V gene lost 5 bases and the J gene lost 6 bases, with 15 bases spanning the gap. Here the CDR3 DNA reads TGTGCCAGCAGTTGGGCCCCTGGGCCGGATACGCAGTATTTT. Its protein is CASSWAPGPDTQYF.

CDR3 region: CASSQALAGANEQFF. CDR3 bases: TGTGCCAGCAGCCAAGCGCTAGCGGGAGCTAATGAGCAGTTCTTC. This chain links TRBV14 with TRBJ2-1, with TRBD2 matching 10 bases. V shed 1 base and J 7 bases; nucleotides not matched to a gene: 4. This CDR3 comprises 15 residues. From germline, CDR1 is SGHDN and CDR2 FVKESK.

The J gene is TRBJ1-6, the V gene TRBV4-1, with D unclear. The CDR3 length is 18 residues. The V and J ends lost 1 base and 1 base respectively, with 14 bases between them. Germline loops: CDR1 MGHRA, CDR2 YSYEKL. CDR3 residues: CASSQALTKGSYNSPLHF. Written as DNA, the CDR3 is TGCGCCAGCAGCCAAGCGCTTACGAAAGGATCCTATAATTCACCCCTCCACTTT.

The chain combines TRBV19 with TRBJ2-7; 9 bases are a match to TRBD2. This CDR3 comprises 16 residues. V was pared by 2 bases and J by 3 bases, with 8 bases of the junction left unmatched. Germline CDR1 LNHDA, CDR2 SQIVND (reference sequence). Written as DNA, the CDR3 is TGTGCCAGTAGTATAAGTCTCGCGGGAGGGTTCTACGAGCAGTACTTC. It yields the protein CASSISLAGGFYEQYF.

This clone occurred once. The chain combines TRBV3-1 (or the pseudogene TRBV3-2) with TRBJ2-2, with D perhaps matching TRBD2 (6 bases). Between the trimmed V and J ends, which lost 3 bases and 0 bases, there was a span of 11 bases. Per the germline V gene, CDR1 is LGHDT and CDR2 is YNNKEL (reference sequence). The CDR3 is made up of 16 amino acids. CDR3 DNA: TGTGCCAGCAGCCAGGGACTTAACGCGAACACCGGGGAGCTGTTTTTT. It encodes CASSQGLNANTGELFF.

The chain couples TRBV5-1 to TRBJ2-1, with D maybe TRBD2 (6 bases). The CDR3 has 15 residues. The germline gives CDR1 SGHRS, CDR2 YFSETQ. V lost 6 bases and J lost 6, with 19 bases in between. CDR3 DNA: TGCGCCAGCACCCCCCGGCGGGAAGCGTCCAATGAGCAGTTCTTC. This encodes CASTPRREASNEQFF.

The CDR3 region has the DNA TGTGCCAGTGGGTGGGACAGGGACAGGGGCTCTGGGGCCAACGTCCTGACTTTC. It yields the protein CASGWDRDRGSGANVLTF. This rearrangement joins TRBV19 to TRBJ2-6; TRBD1 matches 10 bases. With 8 bases clipped from V and 0 bases from J, the junction kept 10 bases outside the gene matches. Germline V CDR1 and CDR2: LNHDA, SQIVND (reference sequence). This CDR3 region has 18 residues.

The chain couples TRBV25-1 to TRBJ2-5; D is unclear. This CDR3 is 15 amino acids long. Trimming stripped 2 bases from V and 1 base from J, with 11 bases between. CDR1 and CDR2 from the germline V gene are MGHDK and SYGVNS. The CDR3 loop is CASSEVGRGQETQYF. The CDR3 region has the DNA TGTGCCAGCAGTGAAGTAGGACGCGGCCAAGAGACCCAGTACTTC.

The gene calls are TRBV5-8 and TRBJ2-1; D unclear. With 2 bases removed from V and 2 bases from J, the gap between germline ends came to 8 bases. Germline lookup yields CDR1 SGHTS and CDR2 YDEGEE. There are 14 residues in the CDR3. CDR3: CASSLIAAYNEQFF. The CDR3 nucleotides read TGTGCCAGCAGCTTAATAGCAGCCTACAATGAGCAGTTCTTC.

V is TRBV13 and J is TRBJ2-6; TRBD2 aligns across 7 bases. This CDR3 comprises 17 residues. CDR1 PRHDT and CDR2 FYEKMQ come from the germline V gene (reference sequence). V dropped 6 bases and J dropped 0; count of bases not matched to a gene: 8. The CDR3 sequence: CASSPGLPPSGANVLTF. As DNA, the CDR3 is TGTGCCAGCAGTCCGGGACTACCGCCCTCTGGGGCCAACGTCCTGACTTTC.

This clone was detected once. This sequence joins TRBV2 and TRBJ2-7, with 7 positions matching TRBD2. The trim removed 6 bases at V and 1 base at J, leaving 9 bases unmatched. CDR1 and CDR2 from the germline V gene are SNHLY and FYNNEI. The CDR3 spans 15 residues. DNA for the CDR3: TGTGCCAGCAGCGATGTAGCGGGCCGATCCTACGAGCAGTACTTC. It encodes CASSDVAGRSYEQYF.

The V call is TRBV29-1, the J call TRBJ2-5, with 10 positions matching TRBD2. The CDR3 extends over 13 amino acids. V was pared by 6 bases and J by 9 bases, with 10 bases of the junction left unmatched. The germline V gene has CDR1 SQVTM and CDR2 ANQGSEA. Here the CDR3 reads CSVLTSGYASQYF. The CDR3 DNA is TGCAGCGTGCTGACTAGCGGGTATGCATCCCAGTACTTC. Filled out from reference TRBV29-1 and TRBJ2-5, the complete variable domain reads SAVISQKPSRDICQRGTSLTIQCQVDSQVTMMFWYRQQPGQSLTLIATANQGSEATYESGFVIDKFPISRPNLTFSTLTVSNMSPEDSSIYLCSVLTSGYASQYFGPGTRLLVL.

The V and J genes are TRBV5-5 and TRBJ1-2; D is uncertain. Germline-derived CDR1 and CDR2 are SGHKS and YYEKEE (reference sequence). The length of the CDR3 is 15 residues. Trimming took 4 bases from V and 2 from J, leaving 15 bases between them. In DNA form, the CDR3 reads TGTGCCAGCAGCCCATCTAGAACGGGAAACTATGGCTACACCTTC. It codes for CASSPSRTGNYGYTF.

The rearrangement links TRBV19 to TRBJ1-6, with TRBD1 matching over 7 bases. In germline, CDR1 is LNHDA, CDR2 SQIVND (reference sequence). There are 16 residues in the CDR3. The CDR3 DNA follows: TGTGCGCACAGGGGCGGTTACAGCTCCTATAATTCACCCCTCCACTTT. Its translation: CAHRGGYSSYNSPLHF.

A single count supports this clone. V gene TRBV7-9 combines with J gene TRBJ2-1; 13 nucleotides agree with TRBD2. Trimming removed 1 base from V and 7 bases from J; junction bases left unmatched: 7. CDR1 is SEHNR, CDR2 FQNEAQ, per germline (reference sequence). The CDR3 spans 17 residues. The CDR3 sequence is CASSLVPGTSGTNEQFF. The CDR3 DNA reads as TGTGCCAGCAGCTTAGTCCCCGGGACTAGCGGGACGAATGAGCAGTTCTTC.

The chain links TRBV3-1 (or the pseudogene TRBV3-2) to TRBJ2-7, with D possibly TRBD1 on 6 matching bases. The germline V gene has CDR1 LGHDT and CDR2 YNNKEL (reference sequence). The V end was cut by 0 bases, the J end by 4 bases, with 7 bases between. The CDR3 has 13 amino acids. Here the CDR3 DNA reads TGTGCCAGCAGCCAAGAGAGGGGGTACGAGCAGTACTTC. Translated, it gives CASSQERGYEQYF.

J is TRBJ2-7 and V is TRBV30, with D possibly TRBD2 on 6 matching bases. The CDR3 runs to 15 residues. Germline V gene data show CDR1 as GTSNPN and CDR2 as SVGIG (reference sequence). Trimming pared 3 bases from V and 2 bases from J, leaving 17 bases between. The CDR3 DNA follows: TGTGCCTGGAGAGGCGGGGCAGGGCGGGCCTACGAGCAGTACTTC. Protein product: CAWRGGAGRAYEQYF.